The following is a T cell receptor (beta chain) sequence with its context. No antigen is known for it. Specified time point: week 3, after first cycle of checkpoint inhibitor. No patient had earlier systemic cancer treatment, concurrent immunosuppressants, or another active cancer. These data come from a study of blood T cell dynamics during melanoma immunotherapy. Libraries were prepared by immunoSEQ multiplex PCR; TCRdb keeps only in-frame clonotypes and omits some of them. This table has 15,000 or so clones, more than 85% appearing once. Study-level findings and limits: Whether repertoire-driving clones were melanoma-specific could not be determined.

The germline gives CDR1 MNHEY, CDR2 SVGAGI. CDR3 length equals 14 residues. J lost 4 bases, V lost 7 bases, and 8 bases had no gene match. The TCR comes from a human donor with melanoma. The chain is built from TRBV6-5 and TRBJ2-5, with TRBD2 matching 8 bases. Material: blood, obtained from a patient treated with checkpoint blockade. The CDR3 bases are TGTGCCAGCAACCGGGGGGGTATGGGAGAGACCCAGTACTTC. Translation gives CASNRGGMGETQYF.